The 16 T cell receptor beta chains listed next were all sequenced from one sample in a study of blood T cell repertoires in COVID-19. Method: immunoSEQ multiplex PCR; TCRdb's copy keeps in-frame clones and lacks some. The sample consists of approximately 210,000 clones, approximately 85% of them appearing once. Input material: PBMCs or T cells enriched from blood (not recorded which). Source of these receptors: a man between 40 and 49 years old who had recovered from COVID-19.

The rearrangement joins TRBV27 to TRBJ2-1, with 9 nucleotides matching TRBD2. V dropped 8 bases and J dropped 8; count of bases not matched to a gene: 10. This CDR3 contains 14 residues. Germline CDR1 and CDR2: MNHEY and SMNVEV (reference sequence). DNA for the CDR3: TGTGCCAGCGCCAGGCTAGCGGGATTGGATGAGCAGTTCTTC. Translation gives CASARLAGLDEQFF.

V and J are TRBV6-6 and TRBJ1-5, with D uncertain. The CDR3 length is 14 residues. Germline V gene sequence: CDR1 MNHNY, CDR2 SVGAGI (reference sequence). Trimming took 5 bases from V and 3 from J, leaving 11 bases between them. For the CDR3, the DNA is TGTGCCAGCAGTCTCACTGGGCCCAATCAGCCCCAGCATTTT. Translating it yields CASSLTGPNQPQHF.

The chain is built from TRBV30 and TRBJ1-2; no definite D call. The length of the CDR3 is 11 residues. Trimming cost V 8 bases and J 6 bases, with 13 bases left between them. Germline V gives CDR1 GTSNPN, CDR2 SVGIG (reference sequence). This CDR3 is CALGRRDGYTF. CDR3 coding DNA: TGTGCCCTGGGGAGGCGGGATGGCTACACCTTC.

This sequence joins TRBV6-5 and TRBJ2-3; perhaps TRBD1 as D (5 bases). Germline CDR1 reads MNHEY; CDR2 reads SVGAGI. The CDR3 extends over 15 amino acids. The germline V and J ends were trimmed by 0 bases and 5 bases, with 12 bases remaining between them. The CDR3 coding sequence is TGTGCCAGCAGTTACTCTCAGGGATTGGGAGATACGCAGTATTTT. Translated, it gives CASSYSQGLGDTQYF.

This rearrangement joins TRBV2 to TRBJ2-5, with 8 bases identical to TRBD1. V gave up 5 bases and J gave up 4 bases; unmatched junction bases: 9. The CDR3 loop spans 15 amino acids. Germline loops: CDR1 SNHLY, CDR2 FYNNEI. CDR3 nucleotide sequence: TGTGCCAGCAGTTCCGGACAGGGTCGTGGAGAGACCCAGTACTTC. It translates to CASSSGQGRGETQYF.

For this clone: This CDR3 is also generated by other DNA sequences in the sample. The chain uses TRBV20-1 and TRBJ1-2; D perhaps matches TRBD1 (5 bases). V gave up 3 bases and J gave up 4 bases, with 9 bases separating them. CDR1 is DFQATT, CDR2 SNEGSKA, per germline (reference sequence). The CDR3 is 12 amino acids. CDR3 region: CSASTGLYGYTF. For the CDR3, the DNA is TGCAGTGCTAGTACAGGCCTCTATGGCTACACCTTC.

This clone was seen once. V and J are TRBV11-2 and TRBJ1-3, with TRBD1 as a possible D gene (6 bases). Germline V CDR1 and CDR2: SGHAT, FQNNGV. The CDR3 has 18 amino acids. V lost 5 bases and J 0 bases, leaving 20 bases between the germline ends. This chain's CDR3 is CASSPAEQGYASGNTIYF. DNA for the CDR3: TGTGCCAGCAGCCCAGCCGAACAGGGTTACGCCTCTGGAAACACCATATATTTT.

J is TRBJ1-1 and V is TRBV7-3, with unresolved D. Germline CDR1 and CDR2: SGHTA and FQGTGA. The V and J ends lost 5 bases and 0 bases respectively, with 7 bases between them. This CDR3 has 13 amino acids. Written as DNA, the CDR3 is TGTGCCAGCAGCCGAACTATGAACACTGAAGCTTTCTTT. It translates to CASSRTMNTEAFF.

The chain joins TRBV7-8 to TRBJ1-6; 8 bases align to TRBD1. The germline CDR1 and CDR2 sequences are SGHVS and FQNEAQ. The CDR3 is made up of 15 amino acids. V shed 3 bases, J shed 9 bases, and the junction held 7 bases outside the gene matches. The CDR3 nucleotides are TGTGCCAGCAGCTTTACGGACAGGGATCGTTCACCCCTCCACTTT. This codes for CASSFTDRDRSPLHF.

The gene calls are TRBV24-1 and TRBJ2-5; D gene ambiguous. V lost 2 bases, J lost 3 bases, and 6 bases lay in between. Germline lookup yields CDR1 KGHDR and CDR2 SFDVKD. The CDR3 has 13 residues. The CDR3, as DNA: TGTGCCACCAGTGATTCCCCCGAAGAGACCCAGTACTTC. Residues: CATSDSPEETQYF.

The chain is built from TRBV5-1 and TRBJ2-1; maybe TRBD2 (6 bases). The germline gives CDR1 SGHRS, CDR2 YFSETQ. The CDR3 is 13 residues long. The V end lost 2 bases, the J end lost 7 bases, and 10 bases lay between the germline ends. DNA of the CDR3: TGCGCCAGCAGCTTAGGGACTTCAAATGAGCAGTTCTTC. It is translated as CASSLGTSNEQFF. Variable domain in full (rest from reference TRBV5-1 and TRBJ2-1): KAGVTQTPRYLIKTRGQQVTLSCSPISGHRSVSWYQQTPGQGLQFLFEYFSETQRNKGNFPGRFSGRQFSNSRSEMNVSTLELGDSALYLCASSLGTSNEQFFGPGTRLTVL.

The V gene is TRBV5-4, the J gene TRBJ2-3; D is possibly TRBD2 (6 bases). Trimming pared 8 bases from V and 0 bases from J, leaving 16 bases between. This CDR3 is built from 15 residues. The germline CDR1 and CDR2 sequences are SGHNT and YYREEE (reference sequence). CDR3 DNA: TGTGCCAGTACAATAGCGGATCTGAGCACAGATACGCAGTATTTT. This codes for CASTIADLSTDTQYF.

The rearrangement joins TRBV28 to TRBJ2-7; 10 nucleotides line up with TRBD2. Losses at the gene ends were 4 bases for V and 4 bases for J; bases not matched to a gene: 7. Per the germline V gene, CDR1 is MDHEN and CDR2 is SYDVKM. The CDR3 sequence is 15 residues long. The CDR3 bases are TGTGCCAGCAGTTCCGCTAGCGGGAGTTATTACGAGCAGTACTTC. This gives the protein CASSSASGSYYEQYF. Based on the CDR3 plus reference TRBV28 and TRBJ2-7, the full variable domain is DVKVTQSSRYLVKRTGEKVFLECVQDMDHENMFWYRQDPGLGLRLIYFSYDVKMKEKGDIPEGYSVSREKKERFSLILESASTNQTSMYLCASSSASGSYYEQYFGPGTRLTVT.

This chain joins TRBV28 and TRBJ1-1; D uncertain. With 8 bases removed from V and 4 bases from J, the gap between germline ends came to 11 bases. The CDR3 covers 12 residues. Germline V CDR1 and CDR2: MDHEN, SYDVKM. The CDR3 nucleotides are TGTGCCAGCCGATCGGGGTTCACTGAAGCTTTCTTT. This encodes CASRSGFTEAFF.

This clone was seen once. This sequence joins TRBV11-2 and TRBJ2-5; possibly TRBD2 for D (5 bases). The CDR3 runs 14 residues. V lost 3 bases and J 5 bases, leaving 13 bases between the germline ends. Looked up from germline, CDR1 is SGHAT and CDR2 is FQNNGV. CDR3 bases: TGTGCCAGCAGCTTCGGAGGAGGTGGCGAGACCCAGTACTTC. Translating it yields CASSFGGGGETQYF. The complete variable domain, with remaining parts taken from reference TRBV11-2 and TRBJ2-5, reads EAGVAQSPRYKIIEKRQSVAFWCNPISGHATLYWYQQILGQGPKLLIQFQNNGVVDDSQLPKDRFSAERLKGVDSTLKIQPAKLEDSAVYLCASSFGGGGETQYFGPGTRLLVL.

The genes are TRBV15 and TRBJ1-2, with a possible D match to TRBD1 (6 bases). The CDR3 is made up of 12 amino acids. The germline CDR1 and CDR2 sequences are LNHNV and YYDKDF (reference sequence). The V and J ends lost 6 bases and 5 bases respectively, with 10 bases between them. The CDR3 DNA reads as TGTGCCACCAGTACAGGGTATTATGGCTACACCTTC. This gives the protein CATSTGYYGYTF.